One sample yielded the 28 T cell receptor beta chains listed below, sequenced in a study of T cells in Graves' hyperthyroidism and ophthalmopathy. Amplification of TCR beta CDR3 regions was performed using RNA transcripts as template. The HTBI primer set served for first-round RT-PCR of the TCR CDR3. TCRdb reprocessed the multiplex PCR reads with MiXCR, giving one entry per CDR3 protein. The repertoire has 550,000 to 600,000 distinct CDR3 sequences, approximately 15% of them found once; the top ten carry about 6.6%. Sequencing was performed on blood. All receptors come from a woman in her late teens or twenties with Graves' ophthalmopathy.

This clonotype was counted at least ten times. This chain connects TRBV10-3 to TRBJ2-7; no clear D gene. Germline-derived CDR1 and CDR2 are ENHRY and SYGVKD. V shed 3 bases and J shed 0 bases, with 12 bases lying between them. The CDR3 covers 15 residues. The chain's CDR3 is CAISDRVRGSYEQYF. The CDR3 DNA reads TGTGCCATCAGTGATCGAGTGCGTGGCTCCTACGAGCAGTACTTC.

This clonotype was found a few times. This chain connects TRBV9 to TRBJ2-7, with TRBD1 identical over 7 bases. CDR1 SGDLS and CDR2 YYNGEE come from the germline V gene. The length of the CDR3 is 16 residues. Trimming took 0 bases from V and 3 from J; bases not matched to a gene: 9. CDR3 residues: CASSVGVGTDFYEQYF. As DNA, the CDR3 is TGTGCCAGCAGCGTAGGTGTAGGGACAGATTTCTACGAGCAGTACTTC.

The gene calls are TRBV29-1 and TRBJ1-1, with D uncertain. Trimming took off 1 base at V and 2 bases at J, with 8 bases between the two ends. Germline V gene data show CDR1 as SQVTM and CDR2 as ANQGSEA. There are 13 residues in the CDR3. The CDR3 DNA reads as TGCAGCGTTGAAGGGCGGAAAAACACTGAAGCTTTCTTT. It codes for CSVEGRKNTEAFF.

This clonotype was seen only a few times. The CDR3 sequence: CASRSSGRVGGQFF. The CDR3 bases are TGTGCCAGCCGGAGTAGCGGGAGAGTTGGTGGGCAGTTCTTC. The rearrangement links TRBV12-3 or TRBV12-4 to TRBJ2-1, with 9 bases fitting TRBD2. The V gene end was trimmed by 8 bases and the J gene end by 12 bases; junction bases not matched to a gene: 14. The CDR3 length is 14 residues.

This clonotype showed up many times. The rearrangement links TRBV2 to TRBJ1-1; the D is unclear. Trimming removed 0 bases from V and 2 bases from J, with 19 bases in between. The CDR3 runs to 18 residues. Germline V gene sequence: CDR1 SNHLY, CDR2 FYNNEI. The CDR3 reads CASSEALSGSAENTEAFF. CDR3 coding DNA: TGTGCCAGCAGTGAAGCGCTTTCGGGCAGCGCAGAAAACACTGAAGCTTTCTTT.

CDR3 protein: CASSQVDRGTYEQYF. CDR3 nucleotides: TGTGCCAGCAGCCAAGTAGATCGCGGTACCTACGAGCAGTACTTC. The chain combines TRBV4-2 with TRBJ2-7, with D unresolved. The germline V and J ends were trimmed by 1 base and 2 bases, with 12 bases remaining between them. Germline V CDR1 and CDR2: LGHNA, YNFKEQ. The CDR3 is 15 residues long.

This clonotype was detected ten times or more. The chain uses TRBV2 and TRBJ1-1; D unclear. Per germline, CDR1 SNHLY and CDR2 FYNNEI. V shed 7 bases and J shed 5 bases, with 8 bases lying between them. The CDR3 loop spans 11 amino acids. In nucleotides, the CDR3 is TGTGCCAGCATTCTCTTTACTGAAGCTTTCTTT. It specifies CASILFTEAFF.

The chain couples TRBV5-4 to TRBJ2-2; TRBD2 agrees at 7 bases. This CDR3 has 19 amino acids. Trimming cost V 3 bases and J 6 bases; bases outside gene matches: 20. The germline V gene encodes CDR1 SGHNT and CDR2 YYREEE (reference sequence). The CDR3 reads CASSSTLGSGLSWAGELFF. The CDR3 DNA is TGTGCCAGCAGCTCGACCTTGGGTAGCGGGCTGTCTTGGGCCGGGGAGCTGTTTTTT.

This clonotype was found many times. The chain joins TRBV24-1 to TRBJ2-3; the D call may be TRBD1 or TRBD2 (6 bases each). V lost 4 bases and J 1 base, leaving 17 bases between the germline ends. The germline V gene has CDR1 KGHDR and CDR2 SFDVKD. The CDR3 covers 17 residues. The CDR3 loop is CATSEGSDSGRTDTQYF. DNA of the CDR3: TGTGCCACCAGTGAAGGCTCGGACAGCGGGCGCACAGATACGCAGTATTTT.

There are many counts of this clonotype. CDR3 amino acids: CASKGTVGSPLHF. CDR3 coding DNA: TGTGCCAGCAAGGGGACAGTTGGGTCACCCCTCCACTTT. The V gene is TRBV12-3 or TRBV12-4, the J gene TRBJ1-6; 7 nucleotides agree with TRBD1. The CDR3 length is 13 residues. Trimming cost V 7 bases and J 10 bases; bases outside gene matches: 7.

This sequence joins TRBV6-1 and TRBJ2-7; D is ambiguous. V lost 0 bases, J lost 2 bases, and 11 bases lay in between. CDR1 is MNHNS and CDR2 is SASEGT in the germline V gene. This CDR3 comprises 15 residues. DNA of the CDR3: TGTGCCAGCAGTGAAGCGGCTCGACAACCCTACGAGCAGTACTTC. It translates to CASSEAARQPYEQYF.

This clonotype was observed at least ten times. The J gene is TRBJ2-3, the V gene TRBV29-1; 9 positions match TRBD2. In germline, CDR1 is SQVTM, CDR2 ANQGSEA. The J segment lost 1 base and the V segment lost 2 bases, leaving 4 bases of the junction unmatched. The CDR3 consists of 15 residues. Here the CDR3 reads CSVESTSGRTDTQYF. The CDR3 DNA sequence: TGCAGCGTTGAATCGACTAGCGGTCGCACAGATACGCAGTATTTT.

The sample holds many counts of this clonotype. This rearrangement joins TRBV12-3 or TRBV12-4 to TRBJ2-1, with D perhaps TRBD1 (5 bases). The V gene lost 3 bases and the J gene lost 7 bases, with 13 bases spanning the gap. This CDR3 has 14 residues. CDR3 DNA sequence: TGTGCCAGCAGTTTGACCCGATCAGGGAATGAGCAGTTCTTC. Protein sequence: CASSLTRSGNEQFF.

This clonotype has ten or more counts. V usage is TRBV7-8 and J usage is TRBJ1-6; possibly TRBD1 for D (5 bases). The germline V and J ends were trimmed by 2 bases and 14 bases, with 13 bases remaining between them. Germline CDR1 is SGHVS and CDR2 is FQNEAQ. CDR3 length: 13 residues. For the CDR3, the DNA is TGTGCCAGCAGCTTACCGACAGATCTAACCCTCCACTTT. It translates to CASSLPTDLTLHF.

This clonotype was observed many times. This chain's CDR3 is CASSDHPGAETQYF. The CDR3 DNA sequence: TGTGCCAGCAGTGACCACCCTGGGGCAGAGACCCAGTACTTC. The chain carries TRBV6-1 and TRBJ2-5, with D possibly TRBD1 on 5 matching bases. The CDR3 spans 14 residues. Germline V CDR1 and CDR2: MNHNS, SASEGT. V lost 3 bases and J lost 4, with 12 bases in between.

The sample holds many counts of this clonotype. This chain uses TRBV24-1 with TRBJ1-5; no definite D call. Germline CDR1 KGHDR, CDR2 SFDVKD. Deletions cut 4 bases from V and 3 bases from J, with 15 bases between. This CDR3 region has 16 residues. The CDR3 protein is CATSDPGVGPNQPQHF. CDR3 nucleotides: TGTGCCACCAGTGACCCCGGGGTAGGTCCCAATCAGCCCCAGCATTTT.

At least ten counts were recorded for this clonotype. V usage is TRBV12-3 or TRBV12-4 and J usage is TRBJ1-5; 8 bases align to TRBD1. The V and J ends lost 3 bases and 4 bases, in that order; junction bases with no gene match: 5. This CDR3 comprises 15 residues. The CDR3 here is CASSLGQVINQPQHF. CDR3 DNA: TGTGCCAGCAGTTTGGGACAGGTGATAAATCAGCCCCAGCATTTT.

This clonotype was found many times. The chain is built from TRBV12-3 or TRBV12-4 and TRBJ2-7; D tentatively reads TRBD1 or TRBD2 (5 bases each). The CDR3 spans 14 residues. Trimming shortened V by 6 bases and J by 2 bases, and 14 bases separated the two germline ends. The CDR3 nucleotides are TGTGCCAGCAGGAGAGGCAGGGAGACCTACGAGCAGTACTTC. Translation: CASRRGRETYEQYF.

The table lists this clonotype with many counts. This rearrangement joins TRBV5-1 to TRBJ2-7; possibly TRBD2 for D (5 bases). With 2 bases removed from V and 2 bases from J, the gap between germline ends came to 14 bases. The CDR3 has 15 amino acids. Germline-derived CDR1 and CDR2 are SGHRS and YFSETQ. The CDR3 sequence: CASSFPSGGTYEQYF. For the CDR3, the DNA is TGCGCCAGCAGCTTCCCCAGTGGAGGTACCTACGAGCAGTACTTC. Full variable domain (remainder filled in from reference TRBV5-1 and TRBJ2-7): KAGVTQTPRYLIKTRGQQVTLSCSPISGHRSVSWYQQTPGQGLQFLFEYFSETQRNKGNFPGRFSGRQFSNSRSEMNVSTLELGDSALYLCASSFPSGGTYEQYFGPGTRLTVT.

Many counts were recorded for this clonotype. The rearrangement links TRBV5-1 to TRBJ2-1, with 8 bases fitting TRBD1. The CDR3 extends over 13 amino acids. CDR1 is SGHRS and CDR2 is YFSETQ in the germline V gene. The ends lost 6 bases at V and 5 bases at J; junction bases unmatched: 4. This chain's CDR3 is CASTQGANNEQFF. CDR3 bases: TGCGCCAGCACTCAGGGGGCTAACAATGAGCAGTTCTTC.

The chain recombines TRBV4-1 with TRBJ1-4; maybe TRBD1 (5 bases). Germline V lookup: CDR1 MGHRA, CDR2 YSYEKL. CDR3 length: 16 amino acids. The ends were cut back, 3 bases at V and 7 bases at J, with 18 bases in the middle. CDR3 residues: CASSQGPGPPVEKLFF. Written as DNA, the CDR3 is TGCGCCAGCAGCCAGGGTCCGGGACCCCCCGTTGAAAAACTGTTTTTT.

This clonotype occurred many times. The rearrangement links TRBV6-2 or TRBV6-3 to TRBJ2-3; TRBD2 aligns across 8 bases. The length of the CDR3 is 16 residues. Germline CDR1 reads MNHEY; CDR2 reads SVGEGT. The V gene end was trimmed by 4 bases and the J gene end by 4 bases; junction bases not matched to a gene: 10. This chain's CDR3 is CASSWRTRGGPDTQYF. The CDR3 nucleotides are TGTGCCAGCAGTTGGCGGACCCGGGGGGGTCCAGATACGCAGTATTTT.

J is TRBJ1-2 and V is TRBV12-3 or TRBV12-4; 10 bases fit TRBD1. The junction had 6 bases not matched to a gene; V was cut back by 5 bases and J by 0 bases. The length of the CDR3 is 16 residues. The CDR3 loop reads CASSRTGGGSNYGYTF. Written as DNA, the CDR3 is TGTGCCAGCAGTCGGACAGGGGGGGGTTCTAACTATGGCTACACCTTC.

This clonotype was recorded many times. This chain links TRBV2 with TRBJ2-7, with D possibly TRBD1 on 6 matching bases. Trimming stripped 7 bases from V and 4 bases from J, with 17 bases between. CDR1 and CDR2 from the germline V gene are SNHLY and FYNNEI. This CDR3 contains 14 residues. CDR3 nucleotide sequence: TGTGCCAGCACTCTTTCTCCCCAGGGGTACGAGCAGTACTTC. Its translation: CASTLSPQGYEQYF.

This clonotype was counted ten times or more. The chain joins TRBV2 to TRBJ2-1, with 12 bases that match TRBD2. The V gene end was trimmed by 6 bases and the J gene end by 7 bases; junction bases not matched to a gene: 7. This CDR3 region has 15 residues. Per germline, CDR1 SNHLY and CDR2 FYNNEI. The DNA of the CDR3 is TGTGCCAGCAGGGGGGGGACTAGCGGGTTTAATGAGCAGTTCTTC. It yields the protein CASRGGTSGFNEQFF.

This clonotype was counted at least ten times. The CDR3 loop reads CASSLRREPAYEQYF. CDR3 bases: TGTGCCAGCAGCTTACGTCGGGAGCCAGCCTACGAGCAGTACTTC. The chain combines TRBV7-6 with TRBJ2-7; a possible D gene is TRBD2 (6 bases). Germline CDR1 is SGHVS and CDR2 is FNYEAQ. CDR3 length equals 15 residues. V shed 2 bases and J shed 2 bases, with 13 bases lying between them.

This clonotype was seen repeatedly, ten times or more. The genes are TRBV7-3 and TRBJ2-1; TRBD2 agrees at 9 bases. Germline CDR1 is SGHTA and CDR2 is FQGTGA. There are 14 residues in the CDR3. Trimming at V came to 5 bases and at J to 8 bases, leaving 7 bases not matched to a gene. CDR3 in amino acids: CASSQLAGIHEQFF. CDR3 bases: TGTGCCAGCAGCCAGCTAGCGGGAATCCATGAGCAGTTCTTC.

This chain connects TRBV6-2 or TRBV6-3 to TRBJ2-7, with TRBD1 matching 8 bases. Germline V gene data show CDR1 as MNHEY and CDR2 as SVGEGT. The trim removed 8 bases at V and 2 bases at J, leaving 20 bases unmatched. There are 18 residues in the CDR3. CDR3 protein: CASLTRTGPKEVAYEQYF. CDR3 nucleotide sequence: TGTGCCAGCCTTACTAGGACAGGGCCAAAGGAGGTGGCCTACGAGCAGTACTTC.